What follows are 17 T cell receptor beta chains derived from one specimen sequenced in a study of T cells in Graves' hyperthyroidism and ophthalmopathy. From RNA transcripts, TCR beta CDR3 regions were amplified. The study used the HTBI primer set for a first-round RT-PCR of the TCR CDR3. TCRdb called the multiplex PCR reads again in MiXCR, with one record for every CDR3 protein. Of under 700,000 distinct CDR3 sequences in the sample, 46% were seen once. What was sequenced was peripheral blood or thyroid tissue (not recorded which). These receptors originate from a woman aged 18-29 years with Graves' hyperthyroidism.

This clonotype showed up just a few times. The J gene is TRBJ1-1, the V gene TRBV12-3 or TRBV12-4, with unresolved D. Trimming pared 6 bases from V and 5 bases from J, leaving 16 bases between. The CDR3 contains 14 residues. This CDR3 reads CASSDWSRRTEAFF. The CDR3 DNA reads TGTGCCAGCAGCGACTGGTCCCGGAGAACTGAAGCTTTCTTT.

This clonotype showed up many times. The CDR3 reads CASSVSGTVNYGYTF. In DNA, the CDR3 is TGCGCCAGCAGTGTTTCCGGGACGGTTAACTATGGCTACACCTTC. This chain uses TRBV10-2 with TRBJ1-2, with D possibly being TRBD1 (5 bases). Trimming stripped 4 bases from V and 1 base from J, with 13 bases between. This CDR3 contains 15 residues. Germline assignment: CDR1 WSHSY and CDR2 SAAADI.

The sample holds one count of this clonotype. The CDR3 DNA is TGTGCCAGCAGTTTATCGCGGGCGGGAGGTGAAAAACTGTTTTTT. It encodes CASSLSRAGGEKLFF. The chain couples TRBV2 to TRBJ1-4; the D is unclear. This CDR3 has 15 residues. CDR1 and CDR2 from the germline V gene are SNHLY and FYNNEI. V shed 5 bases and J shed 7 bases, with 17 bases lying between them.

There are many counts of this clonotype. V and J are TRBV25-1 and TRBJ1-2, with 7 positions matching TRBD1. The CDR3 contains 14 residues. Germline V gene lookup returns CDR1 MGHDK and CDR2 SYGVNS. The V and J ends lost 6 bases and 0 bases, in that order; junction bases with no gene match: 4. This chain's CDR3 is CASRLGTANYGYTF. The CDR3 nucleotides read TGTGCCAGCAGGCTCGGGACAGCTAACTATGGCTACACCTTC.

The chain employs TRBV24-1 and TRBJ2-6; no definite D call. CDR1 is KGHDR and CDR2 is SFDVKD in the germline V gene. The length of the CDR3 is 13 residues. Trimming shortened V by 11 bases and J by 4 bases, and 11 bases separated the two germline ends. CDR3 in DNA: TGTGCCAGCAAATACGGGGGGGCCAACGTCCTGACTTTC. It specifies CASKYGGANVLTF.

This clonotype showed up just a few times. In nucleotides, the CDR3 is TGTGCCAGCACCTCTGGAAATCTAGCGGGAGGGACCGGGGAGCTGTTTTTT. Amino acid sequence: CASTSGNLAGGTGELFF. The J gene is TRBJ2-2, the V gene TRBV7-3, with 12 nucleotides matching TRBD2. The CDR3 covers 17 residues. Germline assignment: CDR1 SGHTA and CDR2 FQGTGA. Unmatched junction bases numbered 11, after V lost 7 bases and J lost 5 bases.

Worth noting for this clonotype: One base away lies a much larger clone, so this may be a sequencing read error. The chain uses TRBV6-1 and TRBJ2-7; tentative D call: TRBD2 (6 bases). Trimming removed 6 bases at V and 4 bases at J, with 10 bases between. Germline V gene sequence: CDR1 MNHNS, CDR2 SASEGT. The CDR3 has 12 residues. The CDR3 here is CASSNSGYEQYF. CDR3 bases: TGTGCCAGCAGCAACAGCGGGTACGAGCAGTACTTC.

This clonotype was seen a handful of times. The rearrangement links TRBV2 to TRBJ1-2; D gene ambiguous. Germline V gene sequence: CDR1 SNHLY, CDR2 FYNNEI. This CDR3 is built from 13 residues. Trimming stripped 3 bases from V and 7 bases from J, with 12 bases between. The CDR3 nucleotides read TGTGCCAGCAGTGAGCAGGAGTCTGCTGGCTACACCTTC. Amino acids: CASSEQESAGYTF.

CDR3: CSASRGRETQYF. DNA for the CDR3: TGCAGTGCTAGCAGGGGGCGAGAGACCCAGTACTTC. The J gene is TRBJ2-5, the V gene TRBV20-1, with TRBD1 identical over 8 bases. The CDR3 is made up of 12 amino acids. V lost 3 bases, J lost 4 bases, and 1 base stayed unmatched. Germline CDR1 reads DFQATT; CDR2 reads SNEGSKA (reference sequence).

This clonotype has ten or more counts. The J gene is TRBJ1-4, the V gene TRBV24-1, with a possible D match to TRBD1 (6 bases). Germline assignment: CDR1 KGHDR and CDR2 SFDVKD. Trimming removed 4 bases at V and 8 bases at J, with 13 bases between. CDR3 length: 14 residues. In DNA form, the CDR3 reads TGTGCCACCAGTGACTCTGACAGGAGGGAAAAACTGTTTTTT. As protein: CATSDSDRREKLFF.

The chain carries TRBV2 and TRBJ2-2, with a tentative D call TRBD1 (5 bases). Deletions cut 10 bases from V and 1 base from J, with 19 bases between. CDR1 is SNHLY and CDR2 is FYNNEI in the germline V gene. The CDR3 spans 16 residues. CDR3 protein: CATTSGPDRNTGELFF. The CDR3 DNA follows: TGTGCCACCACGTCAGGGCCTGACAGGAACACCGGGGAGCTGTTTTTT.

This clonotype occurred many times. The chain combines TRBV7-8 with TRBJ2-7; tentative D call: TRBD2 (6 bases). The CDR3 is 13 residues long. Germline assignment: CDR1 SGHVS and CDR2 FQNEAQ. The V gene lost 4 bases and the J gene lost 0 bases, with 7 bases spanning the gap. In DNA, the CDR3 is TGTGCCAGCAGCTCGGGACTCTCCTACGAGCAGTACTTC. Translation: CASSSGLSYEQYF.

The rearrangement uses TRBV29-1 and TRBJ2-5, with D possibly being TRBD2 (5 bases). Germline lookup yields CDR1 SQVTM and CDR2 ANQGSEA. Trimming stripped 4 bases from V and 5 bases from J, with 14 bases between. This CDR3 contains 13 residues. The CDR3 protein is CSVAREGWETQYF. CDR3 in DNA: TGCAGCGTTGCCCGAGAGGGATGGGAGACCCAGTACTTC. Full variable domain (remainder filled in from reference TRBV29-1 and TRBJ2-5): SAVISQKPSRDICQRGTSLTIQCQVDSQVTMMFWYRQQPGQSLTLIATANQGSEATYESGFVIDKFPISRPNLTFSTLTVSNMSPEDSSIYLCSVAREGWETQYFGPGTRLLVL.

This clonotype occurred a few times. The CDR3 coding sequence is TGTGCCATCAGTGATGAGGACAAAGACTTGGGAGGCTACACCTTC. It specifies CAISDEDKDLGGYTF. This chain uses TRBV10-3 with TRBJ1-2, with D maybe TRBD1 (5 bases). This CDR3 comprises 15 residues. CDR1 ENHRY and CDR2 SYGVKD come from the germline V gene. V was shortened by 3 bases and J by 8 bases, with 19 bases between the two germline ends.

This chain uses TRBV5-4 with TRBJ1-1; 9 positions match TRBD1. The germline V gene has CDR1 SGHNT and CDR2 YYREEE (reference sequence). This CDR3 comprises 17 residues. With V trimmed by 5 bases and J by 0 bases, 11 bases remained unmatched. CDR3 in DNA: TGTGCCAGCAGTTACCTCGGGACAGGGTCCTTGAACACTGAAGCTTTCTTT. It codes for CASSYLGTGSLNTEAFF.

This clonotype was picked up many times. The V and J genes are TRBV10-3 and TRBJ1-1; 10 bases are shared with TRBD1. In germline, CDR1 is ENHRY, CDR2 SYGVKD. After removal of 7 bases from V and 4 bases from J, the junction contained 6 bases not matched to a gene. The CDR3 is 14 amino acids. The CDR3 protein is CAITGTGAGTEAFF. In DNA form, the CDR3 reads TGTGCCATCACCGGGACAGGGGCGGGCACTGAAGCTTTCTTT.

There are many counts of this clonotype. The chain carries TRBV29-1 and TRBJ2-5, with D perhaps TRBD2 (5 bases). This CDR3 contains 14 residues. The V gene's germline CDR1 is SQVTM and CDR2 ANQGSEA. Deletions cut 7 bases from V and 1 base from J, with 16 bases between. Written as DNA, the CDR3 is TGCAGCGCATACGGGGAATGGGCCCAAGAGACCCAGTACTTC. Its translation: CSAYGEWAQETQYF. The complete variable domain, with remaining parts taken from reference TRBV29-1 and TRBJ2-5, reads SAVISQKPSRDICQRGTSLTIQCQVDSQVTMMFWYRQQPGQSLTLIATANQGSEATYESGFVIDKFPISRPNLTFSTLTVSNMSPEDSSIYLCSAYGEWAQETQYFGPGTRLLVL.